A selection of T cell receptor beta chains follows, all from one sample in a study of early T cells in non-severe SARS-CoV-2 infection. TCRdb reprocessed the 5' RACE reads via MiXCR and lists one record per CDR3 protein. Here the sample spans tens of thousands of distinct CDR3 sequences, over 9.5% being singletons. The input for sequencing was whole blood, taken at baseline. The receptors were gathered from an adult who was a healthcare worker with PCR-confirmed SARS-CoV-2 infection or an uninfected control (not recorded which). Each CDR3 is given with its conserved first and last residue. A D gene is named only where the DNA matches it firmly. Where a row states a size, it is once, few, many or the class of an expanded clone; other rows omit it.

j_call clone_size d_call v_call cdr3_aa cdr3_nt
TRBJ2-3 few TRBD1 TRBV27 CASSLSTGLSDTQYF TGTGCCAGCAGTTTATCGACAGGGCTCTCAGATACGCAGTATTTT
TRBJ2-1 NA NA TRBV5-4 CASSLPGSSYNEQFF TGTGCCAGCAGCTTGCCCGGAAGCTCCTACAATGAGCAGTTCTTC
TRBJ2-1 few NA TRBV20-1 CSAYRMGGNNEQFF TGCAGTGCCTATAGAATGGGGGGTAACAATGAGCAGTTCTTC
TRBJ1-5 few TRBD1 TRBV28 CASNEQGNKPQHF TGTGCCAGCAACGAACAGGGGAACAAGCCCCAGCATTTT
TRBJ1-1 few NA TRBV30 CAWSRPNTEAFF TGTGCCTGGAGCCGCCCCAACACTGAAGCTTTCTTT
TRBJ2-1 few TRBD2 TRBV24-1 CATSDLAGGPYNEQFF TGTGCCACCAGTGATTTAGCGGGAGGGCCGTACAATGAGCAGTTCTTC
TRBJ1-4 NA NA TRBV3-1 CASSQAWGDKLFF TGTGCCAGCAGCCAAGCTTGGGGAGACAAACTGTTTTTT
TRBJ2-4 NA TRBD1 TRBV6-6 CASSPGQGVNLAKNIQYF TGTGCCAGCAGTCCCGGACAGGGGGTAAACTTAGCCAAAAACATTCAGTACTTC
TRBJ2-7 few NA TRBV19 CASMQGYEQYF TGTGCCAGTATGCAGGGCTACGAGCAGTACTTC
TRBJ2-5 NA NA TRBV18 CASSPPSAPEMSQYF TGTGCCAGCTCACCACCTAGCGCTCCTGAGATGTCCCAGTACTTC
TRBJ2-1 few NA TRBV3-1 CASSQSRSLMNEQFF TGTGCCAGCAGCCAATCGAGGTCCCTCATGAATGAGCAGTTCTTC
TRBJ2-1 NA NA TRBV21-1 CASSTLTGGGSNEQFF TGTGCCAGCAGCACGTTGACAGGGGGAGGTTCGAATGAGCAGTTCTTC
TRBJ2-7 NA NA TRBV11-2 CASSLIRTPYEQYF TGTGCCAGCAGCTTAATTAGAACACCCTACGAGCAGTACTTC
TRBJ2-2 many NA TRBV7-9 CASSFGALGERKNTGELFF TGTGCCAGCAGCTTTGGCGCGCTGGGGGAGCGGAAGAACACCGGGGAGCTGTTTTTT
TRBJ2-7 many TRBD2 TRBV3-1 CASSHTSGITEQYF TGTGCCAGCAGCCATACTAGCGGGATAACAGAGCAGTACTTC
TRBJ1-5 many TRBD1 TRBV3-1 CASSQDQSGGPQPQHF TGTGCCAGCAGCCAAGATCAGTCAGGGGGACCTCAGCCCCAGCATTTT
TRBJ1-2 NA TRBD1 TRBV11-2 CASRRTGGSSGYGYTF TGTGCCAGCAGGAGGACAGGGGGGTCCTCTGGCTATGGCTACACCTTC
TRBJ2-7 many NA TRBV20-1 CSAKGRNSYEQYF TGCAGTGCTAAAGGACGGAATTCCTACGAGCAGTACTTC
TRBJ2-1 many TRBD2 TRBV20-1 CSARGLAEREQFF TGCAGTGCTAGAGGACTAGCGGAGAGGGAGCAGTTCTTC
TRBJ2-3 NA NA TRBV30 CASTPSRNTQYF TGTGCCTCAACCCCTAGTCGAAATACGCAGTATTTT